These 2 T cell receptor beta chains were all obtained from the same sample, sequenced in a study of cytomegalovirus exposure and HLA in healthy donors. This PCR relied on a set of 60 Vbeta primers and 13 Jbeta primers. Sequenced by immunoSEQ multiplex PCR; TCRdb stores in-frame clones only, minus some. This sample lists some 110,000 clones; its ten largest clones have about 2.2%. Sequencing input: PBMCs. The receptors stem from a man aged 35-49 years in good health and CMV-seronegative.

The genes are TRBV5-4 and TRBJ2-7; D is perhaps TRBD2 (5 bases). The CDR3 consists of 16 residues. Germline values: CDR1 SGHNT, CDR2 YYREEE (reference sequence). Trimming took off 0 bases at V and 3 bases at J, with 16 bases between the two ends. This chain's CDR3 is CASSLGGRTSIYEQYF. CDR3 sequence (DNA): TGTGCCAGCAGCTTGGGTGGTCGGACTTCTATCTACGAGCAGTACTTC.

This sequence joins TRBV29-1 and TRBJ2-7; D perhaps matches TRBD1 (5 bases). Trimming took off 3 bases at V and 4 bases at J, with 10 bases between the two ends. Germline CDR1 is SQVTM and CDR2 is ANQGSEA. The CDR3 has 12 amino acids. The CDR3 spells CSVEDTNYEQYF. In DNA form, the CDR3 reads TGCAGCGTTGAGGACACGAATTACGAGCAGTACTTC.